Described below is a single T cell receptor (beta chain) sequence and its context. Its antigen is unknown. No much larger clone exists at a distance of one base, and base qualities are not known. CDR1 SGHVS and CDR2 FNYEAQ were looked up in the germline V gene. Its CDR3 holds 15 amino acids, cysteine through phenylalanine. The read is trimmed to its CDR3 DNA, 45 bases read in frame from base 1. Relative to germline, V is missing 5 bases and J is missing 5 bases, with 10 bases of the junction outside any gene match. TCRbeta CDR3 regions were amplified from genomic DNA using the immunoSEQ Assay, a bias-controlled multiplex PCR. In the original analysis: Nucleated cell counts per sample were estimated from amplification of reference gene primers within the assay. To quantify the absolute abundance of each unique TCRbeta CDR3 rearrangement, sequence reads were collapsed and filtered. Productive Simpson clonality was computed per sample as the square root of Simpson's diversity index over productive rearrangements. Entries here come from immuneACCESS through TCRdb and include only in-frame sequences with V and J called. Some clones fail to appear in such tables; in the studies checked, an unresolved V gene covers under half of the shortfall, and the cause of the remainder is unknown. V, J and clone size are taken as reported in that table, and D and trimming were inferred from the DNA itself. The table for this sample lists some 400,000 clones; about 89% of them were counted only once. Of the sample, 1% to 1.5% is held by the ten largest clones.

Participants in the prospective study were enrolled through a virtual design, were aged roughly 18 to 100 years, and lived in fewer than 30 United States geographic areas. In the prospective study, participants were assigned to cohorts based on the clinical history participants reported in a screening survey and a study questionnaire. Recovered participants in ImmuneRACE Cohort 3 were defined as having two consecutive negative NP/OP PCR tests, clearance from a healthcare professional, or resolution of symptoms. Each participant in the prospective study had whole blood, serum and a nasopharyngeal or oropharyngeal swab collected by mobile phlebotomists. Additional blood draws and questionnaires over an approximately 2-month period could optionally be provided by prospective study participants. Before DNA extraction, blood samples from the prospective study were shipped at room temperature or frozen.

This specimen belongs to a study of blood T cell repertoires in COVID-19 (TCRdb year 2020). Looking at the study overall: Samples covering the acute and convalescent phases of COVID-19 were provided by collaborators in the United States, Italy and Spain. The dataset comprised deeply sampled blood TCRbeta repertoires from subjects exposed to, actively infected with, or recovered from COVID-19. The material from the prospective study consisted of cDNA or gDNA derived from T cells, B-cell-depleted T cells, or PBMCs. Samples were obtained from the ongoing ImmuneRACE study (first 160 participants) and from about 1,300 subjects provided by 6 global collaborators. The repertoires were released in a freely available public database meant as a resource for research on the immune response to SARS-CoV-2. The sample metadata nearly always contained a de-identified subject ID, COVID-19 status, age in years and sex. Where available, HLA class I and class II types were taken from metadata supplied by the sample provider and were not determined by assay-based typing. Findings and caveats that apply to the study as a whole: How much clinical and demographic metadata was included differed by source and by participant, and the metadata was provided uncurated.

The V gene is TRBV7-6 and the J gene is TRBJ2-5, with TRBD2 matching 8 junction bases. Sequenced input: PBMCs or T cells enriched from blood (not recorded which). The receptor was derived from a man aged 25 to 40 who had recovered from COVID-19. Here is the DNA: TGTGCCAGCAGCCCCATCGGGTCTAGCGGGGAGACCCAGTACTTC. This codes for CASSPIGSSGETQYF.